The clone carrying this T cell receptor (beta chain) was counted ten times or more. Its antigen remains unknown. This sample was included in a study of identical twins. The study, taken as a whole, reports: Cross-sectional statistics, not tracking of the same donors, supported the conclusions.

Addition of a universal primer site occurred through template switching, and cDNA carried unique molecular identifiers. TCRdb recomputed calls from the 5' RACE reads with MiXCR, one row per CDR3 protein. The sample yields over 200,000 distinct CDR3 sequences, more than 9% seen once. Germline CDR1 LGHNA, CDR2 YNFKEQ. CDR3 size: 19 residues. V shed 0 bases and J 3 bases; nucleotides not matched to a gene: 9. This clonotype originated in a man aged 50 to 60 in good health. The chain links TRBV4-2 to TRBJ2-2, with 11 bases that match TRBD2. Sequenced input: memory T cells sorted from blood. The CDR3 nucleotides read TGTGCCAGCAGCCAAGATATCCGAGGACTAGCGGGCCACACCGGGGAGCTGTTTTTT. This sequence encodes CASSQDIRGLAGHTGELFF.